The entry below gives a single T cell receptor beta chain sequence along with its context. This sample stems from a study of CD8 T cells in ankylosing spondylitis. TCRdb independently ran MiXCR on the 5' RACE reads; one entry per CDR3 protein. The sample includes 150,000 or so distinct CDR3 sequences, around 8.9% seen only once; the top ten take roughly 16%. V shed 0 bases, J shed 5 bases, and the junction held 2 bases outside the gene matches. Germline CDR1 is MNHNY and CDR2 is SVGAGI (reference sequence). The CDR3 has 15 amino acids. The chain links TRBV6-6 to TRBJ2-3; 10 nucleotides match TRBD2. Sequenced input: blood, either unsorted or a sorted T cell fraction (not recorded which). The receptor was derived from a female donor with ankylosing spondylitis or in good health (not recorded which). This CDR3 is CASSYSIAGGDTQYF. The CDR3 nucleotides read TGTGCCAGCAGTTACTCGATAGCGGGAGGAGATACGCAGTATTTT.